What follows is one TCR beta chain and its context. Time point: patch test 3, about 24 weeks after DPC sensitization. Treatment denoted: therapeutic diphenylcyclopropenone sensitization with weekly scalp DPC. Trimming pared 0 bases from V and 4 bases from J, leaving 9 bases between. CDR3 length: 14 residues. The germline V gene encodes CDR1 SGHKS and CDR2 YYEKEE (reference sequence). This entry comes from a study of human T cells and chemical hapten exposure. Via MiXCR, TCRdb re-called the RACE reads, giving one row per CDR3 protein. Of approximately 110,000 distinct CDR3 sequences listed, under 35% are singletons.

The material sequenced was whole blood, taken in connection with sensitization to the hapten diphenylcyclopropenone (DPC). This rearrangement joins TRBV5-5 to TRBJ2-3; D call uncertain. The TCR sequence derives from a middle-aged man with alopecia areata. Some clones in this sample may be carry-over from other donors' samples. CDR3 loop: CASSLDGPPDTQYF. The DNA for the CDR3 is TGTGCCAGCAGCTTGGATGGCCCCCCAGATACGCAGTATTTT.